This TCR beta chain came from a study of blood T cell repertoires in COVID-19 (dated by TCRdb to about 2020). Regarding the research as a whole: The collaborator samples originated in the United States, Italy and Spain and spanned the acute and convalescent phases of COVID-19. The material from the prospective study consisted of cDNA or gDNA derived from T cells, B-cell-depleted T cells, or PBMCs. The dataset comprised deeply sampled blood TCRbeta repertoires from subjects exposed to, actively infected with, or recovered from COVID-19. The repertoires were made available in a free public database intended to serve as a resource for research on the immune response to SARS-CoV-2. The samples were drawn from two sources: the first 160 participants of the ongoing ImmuneRACE study, and about 1,300 subjects contributed by 6 global collaborators. The sample metadata nearly always contained a de-identified subject ID, COVID-19 status, age in years and sex. Where available, HLA class I and class II types were taken from metadata supplied by the sample provider and were not determined by assay-based typing.

Participants in the prospective study were aged 18 to 89 years, lived in over 20 United States geographic areas, and enrolled through a virtual design. Cohort assignment in the prospective study relied on participant-reported clinical history from a screening survey and a study questionnaire. Recovered participants in ImmuneRACE Cohort 3 were defined by two consecutive negative NP/OP PCR tests, clearance by a healthcare professional, or resolution of symptoms. Each participant in the prospective study had whole blood, serum and a nasopharyngeal or oropharyngeal swab collected by mobile phlebotomists. Additional blood draws and questionnaires over a 2-month period could optionally be provided by prospective study participants. Before DNA extraction, blood samples from the prospective study were shipped at room temperature or frozen. Concerning this clone itself: There is no known antigen for this receptor. No per-base quality is available; no much larger clone lies one base away.

From the cysteine up to the phenylalanine, the CDR3 has a length of 14 residues. The retained sequence is limited to the CDR3, 42 bases, with the frame set at the first base. Per the germline V gene, MGHRA is the CDR1 and YSYEKL is the CDR2. A distance of 8 bases separates the germline ends of V and J, which lose 3 bases and 5 bases respectively. Paper-wide results and their limitations: The amount of clinical and demographic metadata varied by source and participant and was provided uncurated.

TCRbeta CDR3 regions were amplified from genomic DNA by means of the immunoSEQ Assay, a bias-controlled multiplex PCR. As for how the authors treated the data: The number of nucleated cells in each sample was estimated from the amplification of reference gene primers within the assay. To quantify the absolute abundance of each unique TCRbeta CDR3 rearrangement, sequence reads were collapsed and filtered. Productive Simpson clonality was computed per sample as the square root of Simpson's diversity index over productive rearrangements. This immuneACCESS table, as held by TCRdb, lists in-frame sequences with V and J called but not all clones. Of the missing ones, under half trace to an unresolved V gene in checked studies; the others have no known cause. V, J and clone size reflect that table, while D and trimming were determined from the DNA. This sample has 200,000 to 300,000 clones in its table, and 70% to 90% of those were observed once. The top ten clonotypes cover about 1.6% of the sample.

The sequence came from a man in his forties or fifties who had recovered from COVID-19. The sequenced sample consisted of PBMCs or T cells enriched from blood (not recorded which). Recombination connected TRBV4-1 to TRBJ1-6, with a tentative D gene TRBD1 over 6 matching bases. The CDR3 loop reads CASSHSGDNSPLHF. The bases are TGCGCCAGCAGCCATTCAGGGGATAATTCACCCCTCCACTTT.